This TCR beta chain was captured by sequencing in a study of blood T cell repertoires in COVID-19. On the study more broadly: PBMCs, B-cell-depleted T cells, or T cells provided the cDNA or gDNA that made up the material.

Data came from immunoSEQ multiplex PCR; TCRdb stores just in-frame clones and leaves some out. The sample includes around 200,000 clones, roughly 89% seen only once; the top ten take 5.5% to 7.5%. Germline assignment: CDR1 LGHDT and CDR2 YNNKEL (reference sequence). This CDR3 has 13 amino acids. J was trimmed by 10 bases and V by 4 bases; bases with no gene match: 8. Sequenced input: peripheral blood. J is TRBJ2-3 and V is TRBV3-1 (or the pseudogene TRBV3-2); the match to TRBD2 covers 7 bases. The TCR was taken from a man aged 60 to 69 who had recovered from COVID-19. The CDR3 reads CASSRYGGESQYF. For the CDR3, the DNA is TGTGCCAGCAGCCGATATGGGGGGGAGTCGCAGTATTTT.